This T cell receptor (beta chain) was sequenced in a study of cytomegalovirus exposure and HLA in healthy donors. The CDR3 has 13 amino acids. V shed 7 bases and J shed 1 base, with 8 bases lying between them. Germline V gene sequence: CDR1 MNHNS, CDR2 SASEGT. This PCR relied on a set of 60 Vbeta primers and 13 Jbeta primers. Assay used: immunoSEQ multiplex PCR; TCRdb lists only in-frame clones, some missing. The data contain about 82,000 clones, more than 60% of them singletons. This clonotype originated in a human donor in good health. The specimen sequenced was PBMCs. The rearrangement uses TRBV6-1 and TRBJ1-5; possible D gene TRBD1, 5 bases. The CDR3 region is CASNRQSNQPQHF. Written as DNA, the CDR3 is TGTGCCAGCAACCGACAGAGCAATCAGCCCCAGCATTTT.